This T cell receptor (beta chain) was recovered during a study of blood T cell repertoires in COVID-19. Turning to the study itself: From T cells, B-cell-depleted T cells, or PBMCs came the material, which was cDNA or gDNA.

TCRdb keeps only in-frame clones here, not all; method: immunoSEQ multiplex PCR. The sample comprises around 81,000 clones, more than 75% of which are singletons, and around 2% rests with the top ten. With 3 bases removed from V and 0 bases from J, the gap between germline ends came to 9 bases. The CDR3 extends over 15 amino acids. The germline V gene encodes CDR1 SGHNT and CDR2 YYREEE (reference sequence). Specimen: peripheral blood. The sequence was obtained from a woman aged 55-70 years with acute or convalescent COVID-19. The chain uses TRBV5-4 and TRBJ2-2, with a possible D match to TRBD1 (5 bases). CDR3 in amino acids: CASSSPGTNTGELFF. The CDR3 DNA reads as TGTGCCAGCAGCTCGCCAGGGACGAACACCGGGGAGCTGTTTTTT.